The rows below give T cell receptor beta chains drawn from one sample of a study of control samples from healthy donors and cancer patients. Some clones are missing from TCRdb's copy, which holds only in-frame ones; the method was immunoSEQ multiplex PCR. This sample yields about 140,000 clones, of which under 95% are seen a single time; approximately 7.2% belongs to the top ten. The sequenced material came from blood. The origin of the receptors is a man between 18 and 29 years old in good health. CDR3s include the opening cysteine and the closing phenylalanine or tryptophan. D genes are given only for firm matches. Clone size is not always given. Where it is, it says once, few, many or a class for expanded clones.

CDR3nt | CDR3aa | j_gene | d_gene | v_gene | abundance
TGTGCCAGCAAGGACAGGAACACCGGGGAGCTGTTTTTT | CASKDRNTGELFF | TRBJ2-2 | - | TRBV2 | -
TGTGCCAGTAGTTTGGACAGGGGCAGCTACGAGCAGTACTTC | CASSLDRGSYEQYF | TRBJ2-7 | TRBD1 | TRBV19 | few
TGTGCCAGCAGCCCGGGACGGGGGATCTCTGGGGCCAACGTCCTGACCTTC | CASSPGRGISGANVLTF | TRBJ2-6 | - | TRBV7-3 | -
TGTGCCAGCAGAGGAGAGAGCTCTGGAAACACCATATATTTT | CASRGESSGNTIYF | TRBJ1-3 | - | TRBV6-6 | -
TGTGCCAGCAGCTTAAAGCTAGCGTCTAGCACAGATACGCAGTATTTT | CASSLKLASSTDTQYF | TRBJ2-3 | - | TRBV7-9 | -
TGTGCCAGCAGTCCCCCGGGACATATGACTGAAGCTTTCTTT | CASSPPGHMTEAFF | TRBJ1-1 | - | TRBV27 | -
TGTGCCAGCAGTTTAGCGGGGACGGCTAACTATGGCTACACCTTC | CASSLAGTANYGYTF | TRBJ1-2 | - | TRBV27 | -
TGTGCCAGCAGCTTTACTACAGGGGGGTCTAATGAAAAACTGTTTTTT | CASSFTTGGSNEKLFF | TRBJ1-4 | TRBD1 | TRBV7-9 | -
TGTGCCGGCAGCTTGTCTCCAGGGGAAGGTTTTAGCGAGCAGTACTTC | CAGSLSPGEGFSEQYF | TRBJ2-7 | - | TRBV5-5 | -
TGTGCCAGCAGCCAAAACAGGGGCATAGATACGCAGTATTTT | CASSQNRGIDTQYF | TRBJ2-3 | TRBD1 | TRBV3-1/TRBV3-2 | once
TGTGCCAGCAGTCCCGGGACAGCGAACACCGGGGAGCTGTTTTTT | CASSPGTANTGELFF | TRBJ2-2 | TRBD1 | TRBV28 | -
TGCAGTGCTAGTCACCGTGAGGGGGCAATAGCCTATGGCTACACCTTC | CSASHREGAIAYGYTF | TRBJ1-2 | TRBD1 | TRBV20-1 | -
TGTGCCAGCCCCCCAAAGCGGCGGGAAGATACGCAGTATTTT | CASPPKRREDTQYF | TRBJ2-3 | - | TRBV2 | -
TGTGCCAGCAGTTCCGACAGGGATTACAATGAGCAGTTCTTC | CASSSDRDYNEQFF | TRBJ2-1 | TRBD1 | TRBV27 | -
TGTGCCAGCTCACCACCGAGCCAGGCAACTAATGAAAAACTGTTTTTT | CASSPPSQATNEKLFF | TRBJ1-4 | - | TRBV18 | few
TGTGCCAGCAGCTGGCAGCGGGGGGGCACAGATACGCAGTATTTT | CASSWQRGGTDTQYF | TRBJ2-3 | TRBD2 | TRBV7-2 | -
TGCGCCAGCAGCCAAGACTACGGGACAGGAGCAGGAAACACCATATATTTT | CASSQDYGTGAGNTIYF | TRBJ1-3 | TRBD1 | TRBV4-3 | -
TGTGCCAGTAGGGGGTTGACAGGGGGTTCCAAGGAAGCTTTCTTT | CASRGLTGGSKEAFF | TRBJ1-1 | TRBD1 | TRBV19 | -
TGCGCCAGCAGTGAGATACAGGGGGCGGCTGGCTACACCTTC | CASSEIQGAAGYTF | TRBJ1-2 | TRBD1 | TRBV10-2 | -
TGTGCCAGCAGTTACGGACGGTCTAACTATGGCTACACCTTC | CASSYGRSNYGYTF | TRBJ1-2 | - | TRBV6-2/TRBV6-3 | once
TGTGCCAGCAGCTCGGGACAGGGAGTCTTCTCTGGAAACACCATATATTTT | CASSSGQGVFSGNTIYF | TRBJ1-3 | TRBD1 | TRBV7-2 | -
TGTGCCAGCAGCCAACCAGGGGAGTGGGTTCGTGGCTACACCTTC | CASSQPGEWVRGYTF | TRBJ1-2 | - | TRBV7-2 | -
TGTGCCAGCAGCCAAGATTGGGTGGGGTCCAGGTTCGCAACTAATGAAAAACTGTTTTTT | CASSQDWVGSRFATNEKLFF | TRBJ1-4 | - | TRBV14 | -
TGTGCCAGCAGCTCCCATAGGGACAGATATAATTCACCCCTCCACTTT | CASSSHRDRYNSPLHF | TRBJ1-6 | TRBD1 | TRBV7-2 | -
TGTGCCAGCACTCTTGAAGGACAGGGGCGAGGAGAGACCCAGTACTTC | CASTLEGQGRGETQYF | TRBJ2-5 | TRBD1 | TRBV28 | -
TGCGCCAGCAGCCGATCCCTAAGGGGGGACACAGATACGCAGTATTTT | CASSRSLRGDTDTQYF | TRBJ2-3 | - | TRBV4-1 | few
TGCGCCAGCAGTGTGCAGGGGCCCTATGGCTACACCTTC | CASSVQGPYGYTF | TRBJ1-2 | - | TRBV10-1 | -
TGTGCCAGCAGCCAGCGGGGGTATGAGCAGTTCTTC | CASSQRGYEQFF | TRBJ2-1 | TRBD2 | TRBV9 | -
TGTGCCAGCAGTTACATGAACACTGAAGCTTTCTTT | CASSYMNTEAFF | TRBJ1-1 | - | TRBV6-6 | -
TGTGCCAGCAGCTTGGGGGCAGGGGAGGGGCCCCAGCATTTT | CASSLGAGEGPQHF | TRBJ1-5 | - | TRBV5-6 | -
TGTGCCAGCAGTGGAGGATCCACAGATACGCAGTATTTT | CASSGGSTDTQYF | TRBJ2-3 | - | TRBV25-1 | -
TGTGCCAGCAGCTTAGAGCACAGGGGGACCTATGGCTACACCTTC | CASSLEHRGTYGYTF | TRBJ1-2 | TRBD1 | TRBV7-2 | -
TGTGCCAGCAGCCGGGGGGCAGATACGCAGTATTTT | CASSRGADTQYF | TRBJ2-3 | TRBD2 | TRBV7-9 | -
TGTGCCTGGAGTGGCACCGGACACAACTATGGCTACACCTTC | CAWSGTGHNYGYTF | TRBJ1-2 | - | TRBV30 | -
TGTGCCAGCAGCCCGGACAGGGGGCAGGGCTACACCTTC | CASSPDRGQGYTF | TRBJ1-2 | TRBD1 | TRBV7-2 | -
TGTGCCAGCAGTTCCACCGACAGATACGAGCAGTACTTC | CASSSTDRYEQYF | TRBJ2-7 | - | TRBV12-3/TRBV12-4 | -
TGTGCCAGCAGCGCCCTCGGGAGCGAACTGTTTTTT | CASSALGSELFF | TRBJ1-4 | - | TRBV11-2 | -
TGTGCCAGCAGTCAACTGGCGAATGAGCAGTTCTTC | CASSQLANEQFF | TRBJ2-1 | - | TRBV12-3/TRBV12-4 | -
TGTGCCTGGAGTCGTAAACAGGGGCGGTTACCCCTCCACTTT | CAWSRKQGRLPLHF | TRBJ1-6 | TRBD1 | TRBV30 | -
TGTGCCAGCAGTGCATACCCAACAGGGGGTGGAAACACCATATATTTT | CASSAYPTGGGNTIYF | TRBJ1-3 | TRBD1 | TRBV27 | once